This T cell receptor (beta chain) is drawn from a study of T cells in Graves' hyperthyroidism and ophthalmopathy. Whole-study findings and limits: Ophthalmopathy got predicted by the model a median 6.5 months before its onset.

This clonotype was counted at least ten times. Its specificity is not known. Ophthalmopathy patients had moderate-to-severe active disease, CAS ≥3, NOSPECS ≥4, and disease duration under 3 months. RNA transcripts gave rise to amplified TCR beta CDR3 regions. Researchers ran a first-round RT-PCR on the TCR CDR3 using the HTBI primer set. From the multiplex PCR reads, TCRdb called clonotypes with MiXCR, one entry per CDR3 protein. This sample carries some 500,000 distinct CDR3 sequences, around 24% of them seen once, and the ten largest clones take around 11%. Sequencing input: blood. This receptor was taken from a woman aged 25 to 45 with Graves' ophthalmopathy.

CDR3 sequence (DNA): TGCAGTGCTAGGGCACGTGGCTACACCTTC. This translates into CSARARGYTF. This chain links TRBV20-1 with TRBJ1-2; the D is unclear. The germline V and J ends were trimmed by 3 bases and 7 bases, with 6 bases remaining between them. CDR3 length: 10 amino acids. The germline gives CDR1 DFQATT, CDR2 SNEGSKA (reference sequence).